These 15 T cell receptor beta chains originate from one sample sequenced in a study of blood T cells in healthy people across ages. Primers used in a second PCR of about 7 to 12 cycles were a sample-barcoded 5' primer and a J-beta primer mix. TCRdb called the 5' RACE reads again in MiXCR, with one record for every CDR3 protein. Among about 1,400,000 distinct CDR3 sequences listed, 59% were seen once. The sample comprised blood. The receptors shown here come from a man aged 18 to 30 in good health.

With regard to this clonotype: Its ends do not fully match the called genes, so a read error is possible. This chain connects TRBV7-7 to TRBJ2-2, with D perhaps being TRBD1 or TRBD2 (5 bases each). This CDR3 comprises 15 residues. Germline V lookup: CDR1 SSHAT, CDR2 FNYEAQ (reference sequence). Written as DNA, the CDR3 is TGTGCTAGCAGCTTAGGTTTTGGGACGACCGGGGAGCTGTTTTTT. Its protein product is CASSLGFGTTGELFF.

The chain uses TRBV24-1 and TRBJ2-5, with D possibly TRBD1 on 6 matching bases. Germline CDR1 and CDR2: KGHDR and SFDVKD. Trimming took 1 base from V and 0 from J, leaving 11 bases between them. The CDR3 consists of 16 residues. The CDR3 DNA reads as TGTGCCACCAGTGATTTCCAAGGGGGTCACCAAGAGACCCAGTACTTC. As protein: CATSDFQGGHQETQYF.

Only a few counts were recorded for this clonotype. V and J are TRBV27 and TRBJ1-5; D is unclear. The V gene lost 2 bases and the J gene lost 5 bases, with 13 bases spanning the gap. This CDR3 is 15 amino acids long. In germline, CDR1 is MNHEY, CDR2 SMNVEV (reference sequence). This chain's CDR3 is CASSLDGSADQPQHF. The CDR3 DNA reads TGTGCCAGCAGTTTAGACGGGTCCGCCGATCAGCCCCAGCATTTT.

This clonotype occurred once. The rearrangement uses TRBV7-8 and TRBJ2-3, with TRBD2 identical over 13 bases. The CDR3 is 18 residues long. Looked up from germline, CDR1 is SGHVS and CDR2 is FQNEAQ. The junction had 8 bases not matched to a gene; V was cut back by 5 bases and J by 0 bases. DNA for the CDR3: TGTGCCAGCAGCCTAGGGACTAGCGGGATCACTAGCACAGATACGCAGTATTTT. Translating it yields CASSLGTSGITSTDTQYF. Full variable domain (remainder filled in from reference TRBV7-8 and TRBJ2-3): GAGVSQSPRYKVAKRGQDVALRCDPISGHVSLFWYQQALGQGPEFLTYFQNEAQLDKSGLPSDRFFAERPEGSVSTLKIQRTQQEDSAVYLCASSLGTSGITSTDTQYFGPGTRLTVL.

The gene calls are TRBV7-9 and TRBJ1-1, with D unresolved. The V end lost 5 bases, the J end lost 3 bases, and 7 bases lay between the germline ends. The CDR3 is made up of 12 amino acids. Germline CDR1 is SEHNR and CDR2 is FQNEAQ (reference sequence). Here the CDR3 DNA reads TGTGCCAGCAGCAAATTAGACACTGAAGCTTTCTTT. It yields the protein CASSKLDTEAFF.

The chain couples TRBV4-3 to TRBJ2-1; D gene unclear. Germline V gives CDR1 LGHNA, CDR2 YSLEER. Trimming removed 4 bases from V and 10 bases from J, with 17 bases in between. CDR3 length: 14 residues. In DNA form, the CDR3 reads TGCGCCAGCAGCCGTAAGGCCGGCGGAAGCGAGCAGTTCTTC. Translating it yields CASSRKAGGSEQFF.

This chain links TRBV7-9 with TRBJ1-1; D not resolved. Germline values: CDR1 SEHNR, CDR2 FQNEAQ (reference sequence). Between the trimmed V and J ends, which lost 1 base and 0 bases, there was a span of 12 bases. The CDR3 runs 16 residues. CDR3 protein: CASSLGIGGLNTEAFF. The DNA for the CDR3 is TGTGCCAGCAGCTTAGGGATCGGCGGGTTGAACACTGAAGCTTTCTTT.

This chain joins TRBV10-3 and TRBJ1-2, with a weak D call TRBD1 (6 bases). Per germline, CDR1 ENHRY and CDR2 SYGVKD. This CDR3 spans 15 amino acids. Trimming left V 11 bases short and J 4 bases short, with 23 bases between. The CDR3 nucleotides are TGTGCCGTCGACGATGGGGATCGAGGGGGCTATGGCTACACCTTC. As protein: CAVDDGDRGGYGYTF.

This clonotype was seen only a few times. The J gene is TRBJ2-1, the V gene TRBV20-1; D remains ambiguous. Trimming removed 3 bases from V and 5 bases from J, with 5 bases in between. CDR1 is DFQATT and CDR2 is SNEGSKA in the germline V gene (reference sequence). CDR3 length equals 11 residues. The DNA of the CDR3 is TGCAGTGCTAGGATCAACAATGAGCAGTTCTTC. It translates to CSARINNEQFF.

As for this clonotype: One end of the junction does not line up with germline, which may come from a read error. CDR3 coding DNA: TGTGCCGGCAGCTTGGGATCGCAAGAGACCCAGTACTTC. Its protein product is CAGSLGSQETQYF. V usage is TRBV7-2 and J usage is TRBJ2-5; D unresolved. Germline lookup yields CDR1 SGHTA and CDR2 FQGNSA. The CDR3 spans 13 residues.

As for this clonotype: At one end, the junction sequence differs from germline, possibly due to a read error. This chain joins TRBV20-1 and TRBJ2-3, with 10 bases identical to TRBD2. CDR1 and CDR2 from the germline V gene are DFQATT and SNEGSKA (reference sequence). This CDR3 has 14 amino acids. The CDR3 reads CSARDVSGGWTQSF. CDR3 nucleotides: TGCAGTGCTAGAGATGTTAGCGGGGGGTGGACGCAGTCTTTT.

This clonotype was recorded a few times. V and J are TRBV27 and TRBJ2-7, with D possibly matching TRBD1 (6 bases). The V end lost 6 bases, the J end lost 5 bases, and 17 bases lay between the germline ends. The CDR3 spans 14 residues. Germline-derived CDR1 and CDR2 are MNHEY and SMNVEV (reference sequence). Here the CDR3 reads CASSRTGNAHEQYF. The DNA for the CDR3 is TGTGCCAGCAGCCGAACAGGGAATGCCCACGAGCAGTACTTC.

The chain carries TRBV28 and TRBJ1-1; D is perhaps TRBD1 (5 bases). Germline CDR1 reads MDHEN; CDR2 reads SYDVKM. The CDR3 contains 17 residues. V was cut by 7 bases and J by 4 bases, with 25 bases left in between. CDR3 bases: TGTGCCAGCACCGAAATTATTGGGCGGCAGGGCCGCACTGAAGCTTTCTTT. Translation gives CASTEIIGRQGRTEAFF.

The rearrangement links TRBV5-4 to TRBJ2-6, with a possible D match to TRBD1 (6 bases). Deletions cut 2 bases from V and 4 bases from J, with 13 bases between. Germline loops: CDR1 SGHNT, CDR2 YYREEE (reference sequence). This CDR3 has 16 amino acids. Here the CDR3 reads CASSFPGVPGANVLTF. CDR3 sequence (DNA): TGTGCCAGCAGCTTCCCAGGGGTTCCCGGGGCCAACGTCCTGACTTTC.

This chain uses TRBV5-1 with TRBJ2-6; either TRBD1 or TRBD2 may fit D (6 bases each). V was clipped by 0 bases and J by 0 bases, with 13 bases between them. The CDR3 length is 18 residues. Germline V gene lookup returns CDR1 SGHRS and CDR2 YFSETQ. CDR3 amino acids: CASSLVGRGLSGANVLTF. CDR3 DNA sequence: TGCGCCAGCAGCTTGGTTGGCAGGGGACTCTCTGGGGCCAACGTCCTGACTTTC.